This T cell receptor (beta chain) was identified in a study of blood T cells in healthy people across ages. A second PCR, run for about 7 to 11 cycles, used a sample-barcoded 5' primer plus a J-beta primer mix. With 12 random nucleotides, a template-switch adaptor tagged each individual cDNA molecule. A single record per CDR3 protein comes from TCRdb applying MiXCR to the 5' RACE reads. This sample has hundreds of thousands of distinct CDR3 sequences; around 20% occur once, and the top ten carry around 3.4%. Findings and caveats of the study: Per-million-T-cell TCR beta diversity fell roughly linearly with age. Strong correlation was found linking TCR beta diversity to naive T cell percentage.

V was pared by 5 bases and J by 2 bases, with 3 bases between. CDR1 DFQATT and CDR2 SNEGSKA come from the germline V gene (reference sequence). The CDR3 length is 10 residues. This clonotype has just a few counts. Its antigen is not identified. This chain joins TRBV20-1 and TRBJ2-5, with D unclear. The clonotype originates from a man in his 70s in good health. The source material was blood. The CDR3 coding sequence is TGCAGTGCTTGGCAAGAGACCCAGTACTTC. Residues: CSAWQETQYF.